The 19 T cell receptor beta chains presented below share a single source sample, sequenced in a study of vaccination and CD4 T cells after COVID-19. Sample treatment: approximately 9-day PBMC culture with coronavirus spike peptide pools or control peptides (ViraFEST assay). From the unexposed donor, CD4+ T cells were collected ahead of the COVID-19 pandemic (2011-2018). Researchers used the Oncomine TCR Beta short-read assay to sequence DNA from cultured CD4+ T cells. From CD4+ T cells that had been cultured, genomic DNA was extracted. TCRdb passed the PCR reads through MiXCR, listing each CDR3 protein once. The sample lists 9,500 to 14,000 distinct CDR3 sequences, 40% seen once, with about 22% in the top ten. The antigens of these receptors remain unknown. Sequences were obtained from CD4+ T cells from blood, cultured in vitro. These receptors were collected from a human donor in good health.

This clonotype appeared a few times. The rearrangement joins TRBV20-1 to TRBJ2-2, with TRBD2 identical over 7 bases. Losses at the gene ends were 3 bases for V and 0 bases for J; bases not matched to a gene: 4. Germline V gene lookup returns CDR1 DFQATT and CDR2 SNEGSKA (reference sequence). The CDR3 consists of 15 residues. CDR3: CSARLLAPNTGELFF. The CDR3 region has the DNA TGCAGTGCTAGGTTACTAGCGCCGAACACCGGGGAGCTGTTTTTT.

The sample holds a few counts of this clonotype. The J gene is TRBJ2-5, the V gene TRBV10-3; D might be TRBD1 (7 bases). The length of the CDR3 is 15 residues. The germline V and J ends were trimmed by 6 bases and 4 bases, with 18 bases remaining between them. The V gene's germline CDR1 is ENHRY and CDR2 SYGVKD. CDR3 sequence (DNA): TGTGCCATCAGCGCACCGACAGGGCGGGGAGAGACCCAGTACTTC. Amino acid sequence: CAISAPTGRGETQYF.

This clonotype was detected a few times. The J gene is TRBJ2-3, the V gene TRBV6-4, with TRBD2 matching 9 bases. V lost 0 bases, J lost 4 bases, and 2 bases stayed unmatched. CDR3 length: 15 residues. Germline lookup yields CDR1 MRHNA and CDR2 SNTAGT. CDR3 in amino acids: CASSDSSGSSDTQYF. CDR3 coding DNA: TGTGCCAGCAGTGACTCTAGCGGGAGCTCAGATACGCAGTATTTT.

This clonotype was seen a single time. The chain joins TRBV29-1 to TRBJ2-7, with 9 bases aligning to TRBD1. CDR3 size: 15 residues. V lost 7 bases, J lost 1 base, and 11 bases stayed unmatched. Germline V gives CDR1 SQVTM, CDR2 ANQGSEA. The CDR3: CSATTGTGFSYEQYF. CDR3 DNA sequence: TGCAGCGCCACGACAGGGACAGGGTTTTCCTACGAGCAGTACTTC.

The CDR3 coding sequence is TGTGCCAGCAGTGCGCCACACAGGGGGCGGGACAATGAGCAGTTCTTC. Protein: CASSAPHRGRDNEQFF. This rearrangement joins TRBV6-1 to TRBJ2-1, with TRBD1 matching over 9 bases. Germline CDR1 MNHNS, CDR2 SASEGT. After removal of 4 bases from V and 5 bases from J, the junction contained 9 bases not matched to a gene. The CDR3 is 16 amino acids.

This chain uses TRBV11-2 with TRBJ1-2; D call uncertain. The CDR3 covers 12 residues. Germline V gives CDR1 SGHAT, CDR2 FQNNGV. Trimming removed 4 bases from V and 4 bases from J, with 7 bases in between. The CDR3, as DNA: TGTGCCAGCAGCTCAACCGGCTATGGCTACACCTTC. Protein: CASSSTGYGYTF.

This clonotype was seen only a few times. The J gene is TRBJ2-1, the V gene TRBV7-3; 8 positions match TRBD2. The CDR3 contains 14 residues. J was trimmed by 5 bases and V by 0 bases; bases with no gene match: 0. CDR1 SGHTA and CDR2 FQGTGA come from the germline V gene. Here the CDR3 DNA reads TGTGCCAGCAGCTTAACTAGCGGGAACAATGAGCAGTTCTTC. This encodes CASSLTSGNNEQFF.

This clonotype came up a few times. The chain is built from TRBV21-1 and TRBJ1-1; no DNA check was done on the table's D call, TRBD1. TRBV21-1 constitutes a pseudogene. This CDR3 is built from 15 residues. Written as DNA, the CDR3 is TGTGCCAGCAGCCCGTTCCGGGAAACGGGCACTGAAGCTTTCTTT. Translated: CASSPFRETGTEAFF.

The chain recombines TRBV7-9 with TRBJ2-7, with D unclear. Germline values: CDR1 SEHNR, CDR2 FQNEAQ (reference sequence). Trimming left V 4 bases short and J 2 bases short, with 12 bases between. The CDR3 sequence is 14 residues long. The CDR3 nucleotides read TGTGCCAGCAGCTCCGAGATTCAGGCCTACGAGCAGTACTTC. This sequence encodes CASSSEIQAYEQYF.

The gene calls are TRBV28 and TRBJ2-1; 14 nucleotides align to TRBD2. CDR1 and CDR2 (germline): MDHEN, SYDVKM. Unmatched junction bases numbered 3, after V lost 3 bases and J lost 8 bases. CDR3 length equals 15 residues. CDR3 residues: CASSFPGLAGDEQFF. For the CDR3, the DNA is TGTGCCAGCAGTTTCCCGGGACTAGCGGGAGATGAGCAGTTCTTC. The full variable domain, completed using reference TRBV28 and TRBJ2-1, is DVKVTQSSRYLVKRTGEKVFLECVQDMDHENMFWYRQDPGLGLRLIYFSYDVKMKEKGDIPEGYSVSREKKERFSLILESASTNQTSMYLCASSFPGLAGDEQFFGPGTRLTVL.

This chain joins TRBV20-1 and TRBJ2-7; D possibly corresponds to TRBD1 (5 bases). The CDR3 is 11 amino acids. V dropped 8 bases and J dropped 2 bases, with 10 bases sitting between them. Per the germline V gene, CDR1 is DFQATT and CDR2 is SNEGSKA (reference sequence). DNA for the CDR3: TGCAGTTCCGACAGAGCCTACGAGCAGTACTTC. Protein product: CSSDRAYEQYF.

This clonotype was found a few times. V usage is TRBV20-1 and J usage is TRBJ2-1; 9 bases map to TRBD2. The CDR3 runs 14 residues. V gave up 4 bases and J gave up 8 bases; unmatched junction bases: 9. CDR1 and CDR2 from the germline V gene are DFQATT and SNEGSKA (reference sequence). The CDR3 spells CSAKASGNRYEQFF. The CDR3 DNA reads TGCAGTGCTAAGGCTAGCGGGAATCGCTATGAGCAGTTCTTC.

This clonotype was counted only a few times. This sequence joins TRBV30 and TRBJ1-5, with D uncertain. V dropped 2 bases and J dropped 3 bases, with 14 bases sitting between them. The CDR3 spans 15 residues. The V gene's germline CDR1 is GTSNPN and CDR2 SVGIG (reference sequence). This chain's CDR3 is CAWSPIGGSNQPQHF. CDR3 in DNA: TGTGCCTGGAGTCCCATCGGAGGTTCCAATCAGCCCCAGCATTTT. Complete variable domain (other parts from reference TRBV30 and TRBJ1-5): SQTIHQWPATLVQPVGSPLSLECTVEGTSNPNLYWYRQAAGRGLQLLFYSVGIGQISSEVPQNLSASRPQDRQFILSSKKLLLSDSGFYLCAWSPIGGSNQPQHFGDGTRLSIL.

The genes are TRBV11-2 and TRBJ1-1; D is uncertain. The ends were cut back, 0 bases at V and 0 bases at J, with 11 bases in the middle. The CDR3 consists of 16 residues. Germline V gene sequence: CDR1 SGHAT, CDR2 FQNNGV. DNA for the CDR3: TGTGCCAGCAGCTTAGATGGCAGGAGCATGAACACTGAAGCTTTCTTT. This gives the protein CASSLDGRSMNTEAFF.

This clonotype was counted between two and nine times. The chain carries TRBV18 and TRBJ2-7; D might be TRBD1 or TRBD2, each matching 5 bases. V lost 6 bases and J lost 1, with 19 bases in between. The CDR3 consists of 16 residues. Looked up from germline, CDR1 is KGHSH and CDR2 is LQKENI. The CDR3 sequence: CASSLTGTQPSYEQYF. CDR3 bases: TGTGCCAGCTCCCTCACCGGGACGCAACCTTCCTACGAGCAGTACTTC.

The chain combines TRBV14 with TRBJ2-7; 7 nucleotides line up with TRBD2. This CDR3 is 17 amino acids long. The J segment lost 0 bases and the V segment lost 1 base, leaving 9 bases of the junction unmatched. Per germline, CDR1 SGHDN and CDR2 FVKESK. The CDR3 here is CASSQGWGGRISYEQYF. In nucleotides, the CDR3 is TGTGCCAGCAGCCAAGGCTGGGGGGGAAGGATCTCCTACGAGCAGTACTTC. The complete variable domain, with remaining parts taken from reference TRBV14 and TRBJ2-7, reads EAGVTQFPSHSVIEKGQTVTLRCDPISGHDNLYWYRRVMGKEIKFLLHFVKESKQDESGMPNNRFLAERTGGTYSTLKVQPAELEDSGVYFCASSQGWGGRISYEQYFGPGTRLTVT.

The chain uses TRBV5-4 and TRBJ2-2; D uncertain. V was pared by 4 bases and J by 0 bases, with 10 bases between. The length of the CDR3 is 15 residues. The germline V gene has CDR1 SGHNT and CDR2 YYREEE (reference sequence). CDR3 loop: CASSPLGPNTGELFF. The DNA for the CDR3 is TGTGCCAGCAGCCCTCTGGGTCCGAACACCGGGGAGCTGTTTTTT. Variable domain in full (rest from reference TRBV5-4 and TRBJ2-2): ETGVTQSPTHLIKTRGQQVTLRCSSQSGHNTVSWYQQALGQGPQFIFQYYREEENGRGNFPPRFSGLQFPNYSSELNVNALELDDSALYLCASSPLGPNTGELFFGEGSRLTVL.

The CDR3 loop reads CASSPRGGTDTQYF. DNA of the CDR3: TGTGCCAGCAGCCCCCGAGGAGGGACAGATACGCAGTATTTT. The rearrangement links TRBV28 to TRBJ2-3; possibly TRBD2 for D (6 bases). Deletions cut 6 bases from V and 3 bases from J, with 13 bases between. Germline V CDR1 and CDR2: MDHEN, SYDVKM. The CDR3 is made up of 14 amino acids.

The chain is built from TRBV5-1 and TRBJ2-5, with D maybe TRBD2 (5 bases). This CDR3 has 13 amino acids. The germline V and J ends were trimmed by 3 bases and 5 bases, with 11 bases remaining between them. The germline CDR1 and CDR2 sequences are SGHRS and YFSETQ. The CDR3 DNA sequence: TGCGCCAGCAGCTCCACTAGTTACGAGACCCAGTACTTC. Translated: CASSSTSYETQYF. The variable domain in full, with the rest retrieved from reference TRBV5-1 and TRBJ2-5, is KAGVTQTPRYLIKTRGQQVTLSCSPISGHRSVSWYQQTPGQGLQFLFEYFSETQRNKGNFPGRFSGRQFSNSRSEMNVSTLELGDSALYLCASSSTSYETQYFGPGTRLLVL.